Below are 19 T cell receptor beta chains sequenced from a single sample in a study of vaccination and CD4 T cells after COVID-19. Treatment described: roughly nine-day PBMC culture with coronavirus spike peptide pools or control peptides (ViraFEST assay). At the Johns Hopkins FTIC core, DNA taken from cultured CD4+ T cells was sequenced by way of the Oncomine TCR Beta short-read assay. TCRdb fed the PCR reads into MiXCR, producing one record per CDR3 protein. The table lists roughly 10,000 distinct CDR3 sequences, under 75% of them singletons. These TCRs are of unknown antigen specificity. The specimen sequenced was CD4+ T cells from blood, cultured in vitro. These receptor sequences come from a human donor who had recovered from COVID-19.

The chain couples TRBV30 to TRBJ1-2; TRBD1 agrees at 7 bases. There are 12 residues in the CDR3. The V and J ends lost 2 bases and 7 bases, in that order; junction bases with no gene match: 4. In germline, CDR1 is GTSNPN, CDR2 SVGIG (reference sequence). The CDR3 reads CAWSPDRVGYTF. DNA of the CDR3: TGTGCCTGGAGTCCCGACAGGGTTGGCTACACCTTC.

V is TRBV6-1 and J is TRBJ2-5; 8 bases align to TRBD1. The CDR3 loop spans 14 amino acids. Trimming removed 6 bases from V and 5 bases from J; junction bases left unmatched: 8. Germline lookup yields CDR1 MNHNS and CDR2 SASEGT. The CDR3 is CASSQDRVGETQYF. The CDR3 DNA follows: TGTGCCAGCAGCCAGGACAGGGTAGGCGAGACCCAGTACTTC.

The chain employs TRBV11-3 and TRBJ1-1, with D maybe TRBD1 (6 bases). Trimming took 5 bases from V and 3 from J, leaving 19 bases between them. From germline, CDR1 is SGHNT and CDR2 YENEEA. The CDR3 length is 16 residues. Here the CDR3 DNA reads TGTGCCAGCAGCAAAGGACAGAACCTGAGGGACACTGAAGCTTTCTTT. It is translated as CASSKGQNLRDTEAFF.

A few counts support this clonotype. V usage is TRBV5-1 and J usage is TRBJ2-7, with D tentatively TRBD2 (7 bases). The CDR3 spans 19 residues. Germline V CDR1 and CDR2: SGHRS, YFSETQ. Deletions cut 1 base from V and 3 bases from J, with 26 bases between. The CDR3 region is CASSLNPPHGGRSVYEQYF. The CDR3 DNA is TGCGCCAGCAGCTTGAACCCCCCACACGGGGGGCGAAGCGTCTACGAGCAGTACTTC.

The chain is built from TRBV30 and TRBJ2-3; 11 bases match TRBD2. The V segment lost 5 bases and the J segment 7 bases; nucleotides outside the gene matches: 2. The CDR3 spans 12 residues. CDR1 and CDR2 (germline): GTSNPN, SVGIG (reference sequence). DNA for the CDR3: TGTGCCTGGGGGACTAGCGGATATACGCAGTATTTT. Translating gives CAWGTSGYTQYF.

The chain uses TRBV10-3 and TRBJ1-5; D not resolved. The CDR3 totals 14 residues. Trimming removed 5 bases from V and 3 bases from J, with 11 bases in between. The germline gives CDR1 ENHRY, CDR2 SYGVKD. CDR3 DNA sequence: TGTGCCATCAGTCTCGGAGCTGACAATCAGCCCCAGCATTTT. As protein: CAISLGADNQPQHF.

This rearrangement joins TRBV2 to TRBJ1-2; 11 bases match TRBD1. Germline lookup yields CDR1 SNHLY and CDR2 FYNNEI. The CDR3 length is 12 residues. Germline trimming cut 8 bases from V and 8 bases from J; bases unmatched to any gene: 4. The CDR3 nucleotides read TGTGCCAGCGGACAGGGGGCATGGGGCTACACCTTC. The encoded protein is CASGQGAWGYTF.

For the CDR3, the DNA is TGCAGTGCTAGGAGGGGGACAGGGGGCTTCAATCAGCCCCAGCATTTT. Protein sequence: CSARRGTGGFNQPQHF. This chain connects TRBV20-1 to TRBJ1-5; TRBD1 agrees at 12 bases. This CDR3 spans 16 amino acids. Losses at the gene ends were 3 bases for V and 3 bases for J; bases not matched to a gene: 6. The germline gives CDR1 DFQATT, CDR2 SNEGSKA (reference sequence).

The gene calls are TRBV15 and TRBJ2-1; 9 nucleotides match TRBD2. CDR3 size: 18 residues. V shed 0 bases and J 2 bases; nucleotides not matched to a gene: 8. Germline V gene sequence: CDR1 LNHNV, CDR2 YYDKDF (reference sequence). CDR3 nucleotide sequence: TGTGCCACCAGCAGAGAGTGGGGGGGCGGGAGGGCCTACAATGAGCAGTTCTTC. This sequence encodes CATSREWGGGRAYNEQFF.

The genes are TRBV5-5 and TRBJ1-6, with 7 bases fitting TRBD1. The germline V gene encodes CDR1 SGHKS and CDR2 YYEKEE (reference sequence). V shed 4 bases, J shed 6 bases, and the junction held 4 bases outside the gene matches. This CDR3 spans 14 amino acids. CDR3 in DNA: TGTGCCAGCAGCCGACAGGGTGCTAATTCACCCCTCCACTTT. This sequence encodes CASSRQGANSPLHF.

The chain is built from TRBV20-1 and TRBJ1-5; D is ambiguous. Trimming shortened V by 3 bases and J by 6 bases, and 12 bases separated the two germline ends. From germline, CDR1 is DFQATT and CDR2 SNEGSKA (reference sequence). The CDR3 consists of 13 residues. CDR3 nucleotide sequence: TGCAGTGCTAGCCGGGGAGGGAGTCAGCCCCAGCATTTT. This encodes CSASRGGSQPQHF.

The CDR3 reads CASSWGPRGTGSPLHF. In DNA form, the CDR3 reads TGCGCCAGCAGCTGGGGTCCCAGGGGCACCGGTTCACCCCTCCACTTT. The J gene is TRBJ1-6, the V gene TRBV5-1; a possible D gene is TRBD1 (6 bases). The germline CDR1 and CDR2 sequences are SGHRS and YFSETQ. V lost 3 bases and J lost 9, with 19 bases in between. This CDR3 has 16 residues.

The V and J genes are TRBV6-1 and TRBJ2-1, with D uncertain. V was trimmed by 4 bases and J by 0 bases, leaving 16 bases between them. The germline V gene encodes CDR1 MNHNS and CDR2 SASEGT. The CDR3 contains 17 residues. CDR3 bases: TGTGCCAGCAGTGCGCTTGGAGTGCAAAGCTCCTACAATGAGCAGTTCTTC. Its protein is CASSALGVQSSYNEQFF.

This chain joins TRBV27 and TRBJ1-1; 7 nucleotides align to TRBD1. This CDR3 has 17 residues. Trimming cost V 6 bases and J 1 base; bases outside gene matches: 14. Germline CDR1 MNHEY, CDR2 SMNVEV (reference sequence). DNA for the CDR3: TGTGCCAGCAGCTCTCTTGGGAGGGGGCGCGGGAACACTGAAGCTTTCTTT. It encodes CASSSLGRGRGNTEAFF.

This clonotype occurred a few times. The CDR3 DNA reads TGTGCCACCAGTGAGTCAGGGTTGAGCAATCAGCCCCAGCATTTT. Amino acids: CATSESGLSNQPQHF. This chain links TRBV24-1 with TRBJ1-5; D is perhaps TRBD1 (5 bases). The V gene lost 4 bases and the J gene lost 1 base, with 10 bases spanning the gap. The V gene's germline CDR1 is KGHDR and CDR2 SFDVKD. The CDR3 runs 15 residues.

The CDR3 bases are TGTGCCAGCAGTTCCTACCGTAGGGTCGAGCAGTACTTC. This codes for CASSSYRRVEQYF. The chain has TRBV27 and TRBJ2-7; D uncertain. Trimming pared 4 bases from V and 6 bases from J, leaving 13 bases between. The CDR3 extends over 13 amino acids. Looked up from germline, CDR1 is MNHEY and CDR2 is SMNVEV (reference sequence).

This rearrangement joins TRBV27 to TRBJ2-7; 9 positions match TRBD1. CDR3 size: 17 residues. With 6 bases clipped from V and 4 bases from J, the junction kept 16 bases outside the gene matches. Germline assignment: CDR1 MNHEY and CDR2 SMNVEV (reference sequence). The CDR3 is CASSRLIGTGSKYEQYF. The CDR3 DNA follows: TGTGCCAGCAGCCGTTTAATTGGGACAGGGAGTAAATACGAGCAGTACTTC.

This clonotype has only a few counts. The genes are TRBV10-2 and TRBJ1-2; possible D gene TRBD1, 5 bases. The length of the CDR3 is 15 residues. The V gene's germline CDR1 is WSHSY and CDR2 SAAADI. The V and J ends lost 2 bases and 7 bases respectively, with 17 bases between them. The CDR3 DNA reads TGCGCCAGCAGTGAGCGAGTAGGGGTCCCTTCTGGCTACACCTTC. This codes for CASSERVGVPSGYTF.

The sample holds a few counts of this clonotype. In DNA form, the CDR3 reads TGTGCCAGCAGCCCAACGGCGGGAGGGAACACCGGGGAGCTGTTTTTT. This gives the protein CASSPTAGGNTGELFF. V gene TRBV7-9 combines with J gene TRBJ2-2; 8 bases fit TRBD2. Germline trimming cut 5 bases from V and 1 base from J; bases unmatched to any gene: 6. CDR1 is SEHNR and CDR2 is FQNEAQ in the germline V gene (reference sequence). The CDR3 runs to 16 residues.